The 27 T cell receptor beta chains below come from one sample, sequenced in a study of neurological immune-mediated disorders. MiXCR, applied by TCRdb to the 5' RACE reads, yields one record per CDR3 protein. The table shows under 85,000 distinct CDR3 sequences, with about a tenth occurring only once. The source material was PBMCs. All receptors derive from a man aged 35 to 55 in good health.

To note about this clonotype: A much larger clone lies a single base off, so this may be a read error. This sequence joins TRBV7-2 and TRBJ1-1; D remains ambiguous. The CDR3 length is 11 residues. Germline CDR1 and CDR2: SGHTA and FQGNSA. Trimming removed 1 base at V and 6 bases at J, with 3 bases between. The CDR3 sequence: CASSLEAEAFF. The CDR3 bases are TGTGCCAGCAGCTTAGAGGCTGAAGCTTTCTTT.

A single count supports this clonotype. A read error may be the cause here, since a much bigger clone is one base away. The chain couples TRBV20-1 to TRBJ2-7; unclear D gene. Trimming took 7 bases from V and 0 from J, leaving 10 bases between them. Germline loops: CDR1 DFQATT, CDR2 SNEGSKA (reference sequence). There are 12 residues in the CDR3. CDR3 loop: CSGTVSSYEQYF. The CDR3 DNA sequence: TGCAGTGGAACAGTGTCCTCCTACGAGCAGTACTTC.

This clonotype was recorded many times. CDR3 loop: CSASGGGPDTQYF. In nucleotides, the CDR3 is TGCAGTGCTAGCGGCGGGGGCCCGGATACGCAGTATTTT. The chain carries TRBV20-1 and TRBJ2-3; the D gene is possibly TRBD2 (7 bases). Germline V lookup: CDR1 DFQATT, CDR2 SNEGSKA (reference sequence). The V gene lost 3 bases and the J gene lost 6 bases, with 13 bases spanning the gap. CDR3 size: 13 residues.

The J gene is TRBJ1-1, the V gene TRBV7-3; 8 bases map to TRBD1. With 5 bases clipped from V and 5 bases from J, the junction kept 10 bases outside the gene matches. CDR3 length: 15 residues. The germline gives CDR1 SGHTA, CDR2 FQGTGA. As DNA, the CDR3 is TGTGCCAGCAGCGCGCCGGGGACAGGAGGAACTGAAGCTTTCTTT. It translates to CASSAPGTGGTEAFF. The variable domain in full, with the rest retrieved from reference TRBV7-3 and TRBJ1-1, is GAGVSQTPSNKVTEKGKYVELRCDPISGHTALYWYRQSLGQGPEFLIYFQGTGAADDSGLPNDRFFAVRPEGSVSTLKIQRTERGDSAVYLCASSAPGTGGTEAFFGQGTRLTVV.

The table lists this clonotype with many counts. One end of the junction is discordant with germline, which a read error may explain. The chain combines TRBV20-1 with TRBJ2-1; perhaps D is TRBD1 or TRBD2 (5 bases each). The CDR3 runs 12 residues. Germline V gene sequence: CDR1 DFQATT, CDR2 SNEGSKA (reference sequence). CDR3 residues: CSALLQSSMGVF. CDR3 DNA sequence: TGCAGTGCCCTTCTGCAGTCGAGCATGGGGGTCTTC.

Comments on this clonotype: No conserved phenylalanine or tryptophan ends this CDR3, so it is likely a read error. The V call is TRBV7-9, the J call TRBJ2-4; no definite D call. The CDR3 consists of 12 residues. CDR1 and CDR2 from the germline V gene are SEHNR and FQNEAQ (reference sequence). CDR3 residues: CASGLGVNIQYC. The DNA of the CDR3 is TGTGCCAGCGGCTTAGGTGTCAACATTCAGTACTGC.

The sample holds many counts of this clonotype. The chain carries TRBV10-3 and TRBJ2-7; D is unresolved. The CDR3 covers 15 residues. Germline loops: CDR1 ENHRY, CDR2 SYGVKD. Trimming pared 3 bases from V and 1 base from J, leaving 13 bases between. In DNA form, the CDR3 reads TGTGCCATCAGTGAATTCCAGGCGCCTTCCTACGAGCAGTACTTC. Encoded protein: CAISEFQAPSYEQYF.

This clonotype was observed at least ten times. The CDR3 protein is CASSQRGSNEQFF. The CDR3 nucleotides are TGTGCCAGCAGCCAGCGGGGGAGCAATGAGCAGTTCTTC. This rearrangement joins TRBV3-1 to TRBJ2-1, with 7 nucleotides matching TRBD2. The CDR3 is 13 amino acids. Looked up from germline, CDR1 is LGHDT and CDR2 is YNNKEL (reference sequence). J gave up 6 bases and V 3 bases, and 2 bases lay outside the gene matches.

This clonotype was seen repeatedly, ten times or more. This chain connects TRBV18 to TRBJ1-2; D may be TRBD1 (6 bases). The V end was cut by 6 bases, the J end by 12 bases, with 17 bases between. CDR1 and CDR2 (germline): KGHSH, LQKENI. This CDR3 comprises 12 residues. CDR3 sequence: CASSRTADENTF. CDR3 sequence (DNA): TGTGCCAGCTCCCGGACAGCGGATGAGAACACCTTC.

This clonotype was seen many times. This chain joins TRBV20-1 and TRBJ2-7, with 8 bases identical to TRBD2. V dropped 6 bases and J dropped 7; count of bases not matched to a gene: 11. This CDR3 contains 13 residues. CDR1 is DFQATT and CDR2 is SNEGSKA in the germline V gene (reference sequence). This chain's CDR3 is CSAAGLAKGEQYF. CDR3 DNA sequence: TGCAGTGCCGCCGGACTAGCCAAGGGAGAGCAGTACTTC.

The rearrangement links TRBV19 to TRBJ1-2, with D perhaps matching TRBD1 (5 bases). Trimming cost V 7 bases and J 4 bases, with 19 bases left between them. This CDR3 has 15 residues. Germline loops: CDR1 LNHDA, CDR2 SQIVND (reference sequence). DNA of the CDR3: TGTGCCAGTAAGGGTCCGACTGGGGGGACCTATGGCTACACCTTC. Its translation: CASKGPTGGTYGYTF.

This clonotype showed up many times. CDR3 loop: CASSLSIRSQETQYF. In nucleotides, the CDR3 is TGTGCCAGCAGCCTCTCGATCCGATCGCAAGAGACCCAGTACTTC. The chain joins TRBV5-5 to TRBJ2-5; D is unresolved. The CDR3 totals 15 residues. The V gene lost 4 bases and the J gene lost 2 bases, with 15 bases spanning the gap. Germline-derived CDR1 and CDR2 are SGHKS and YYEKEE (reference sequence). The variable domain in full, completed from reference TRBV5-5 and TRBJ2-5, reads DAGVTQSPTHLIKTRGQQVTLRCSPISGHKSVSWYQQVLGQGPQFIFQYYEKEERGRGNFPDRFSARQFPNYSSELNVNALLLGDSALYLCASSLSIRSQETQYFGPGTRLLVL.

This clonotype was observed many times. The chain combines TRBV27 with TRBJ2-1; 10 nucleotides align to TRBD1. Trimming cost V 4 bases and J 7 bases; bases outside gene matches: 10. The germline gives CDR1 MNHEY, CDR2 SMNVEV (reference sequence). The CDR3 covers 16 residues. The chain's CDR3 is CASSSLLGQGLNEQFF. The DNA for the CDR3 is TGTGCCAGCAGTTCGCTATTGGGACAGGGGCTGAATGAGCAGTTCTTC.

This clonotype was counted ten times or more. J is TRBJ2-3 and V is TRBV5-5, with 7 bases identical to TRBD2. V lost 3 bases, J lost 1 base, and 5 bases stayed unmatched. This CDR3 spans 15 amino acids. Germline lookup yields CDR1 SGHKS and CDR2 YYEKEE (reference sequence). The CDR3: CASSSRGSGTDTQYF. The CDR3 region has the DNA TGTGCCAGCAGCTCCCGCGGGAGTGGCACAGATACGCAGTATTTT.

This clonotype was recorded many times. The rearrangement links TRBV3-1 to TRBJ2-3; D is ambiguous. The CDR3 runs 11 residues. Germline CDR1 is LGHDT and CDR2 is YNNKEL (reference sequence). The V end lost 2 bases, the J end lost 5 bases, and 2 bases lay between the germline ends. Written as DNA, the CDR3 is TGTGCCAGCAGCCAAATAGATACGCAGTATTTT. Protein product: CASSQIDTQYF.

This clonotype was detected many times. V and J are TRBV5-5 and TRBJ2-1, with D perhaps matching TRBD1 (6 bases). The germline CDR1 and CDR2 sequences are SGHKS and YYEKEE (reference sequence). Deletions cut 3 bases from V and 7 bases from J, with 17 bases between. The CDR3 length is 15 residues. In DNA form, the CDR3 reads TGTGCCAGCAGCTCACGGTGGGGACAAAAAAATGAGCAGTTCTTC. Its protein is CASSSRWGQKNEQFF.

This clonotype has ten or more counts. V is TRBV24-1 and J is TRBJ2-1; 10 bases line up with TRBD2. Germline-derived CDR1 and CDR2 are KGHDR and SFDVKD. The junction had 5 bases not matched to a gene; V was cut back by 3 bases and J by 7 bases. The CDR3 extends over 15 amino acids. CDR3 sequence: CATSDRAGGSNEQFF. The CDR3 nucleotides read TGTGCCACCAGTGATAGAGCGGGAGGGAGTAATGAGCAGTTCTTC.

This clonotype was detected many times. The genes are TRBV3-1 and TRBJ2-7; D is unresolved. V lost 4 bases, J lost 7 bases, and 14 bases lay in between. Germline CDR1 LGHDT, CDR2 YNNKEL (reference sequence). The CDR3 is made up of 13 amino acids. CDR3 nucleotides: TGTGCCAGCAGCCCTGGCAACCTTCGGGAGCAGTACTTC. Amino acids: CASSPGNLREQYF.

The CDR3 DNA is TGTGCCACCAGTGATCCGGGACTAGCGGGAGTGAGGGAGACCCAGTACTTC. Its protein is CATSDPGLAGVRETQYF. The V and J genes are TRBV24-1 and TRBJ2-5, with 14 bases that match TRBD2. V shed 3 bases, J shed 5 bases, and the junction held 7 bases outside the gene matches. The germline V gene encodes CDR1 KGHDR and CDR2 SFDVKD. The length of the CDR3 is 17 residues.

This clonotype was recorded at least ten times. The J gene is TRBJ2-7, the V gene TRBV20-1; 9 bases align to TRBD2. The length of the CDR3 is 13 residues. Trimming took 6 bases from V and 3 from J; bases not matched to a gene: 6. Per germline, CDR1 DFQATT and CDR2 SNEGSKA (reference sequence). The CDR3 protein is CSALTSGIYEQYF. In DNA, the CDR3 is TGCAGTGCCCTGACTAGCGGAATCTACGAGCAGTACTTC.

Many counts were recorded for this clonotype. A much more abundant neighbour one base away suggests this may be a read error. The chain has TRBV5-1 and TRBJ2-7; weak D call: TRBD2 (6 bases). The CDR3 has 14 amino acids. Germline-derived CDR1 and CDR2 are SGHRS and YFSETQ. The CDR3, as DNA: TGCACCAGCAGCTTGGCCACGGGGGACTACGAGCAGTACTTC. As protein: CTSSLATGDYEQYF.

On this clonotype itself: Since a much larger clone is just one base distant, this may be a read error. This chain joins TRBV6-1 and TRBJ2-3, with D possibly being TRBD2 (6 bases). Germline V gene lookup returns CDR1 MNHNS and CDR2 SASEGT. The CDR3 length is 16 residues. CDR3 DNA: TGTGCCAACAGTGAAGAGAGAATAGCGGCCACAGATACGCAGTATTTT. Protein sequence: CANSEERIAATDTQYF.

This clonotype was picked up many times. The rearrangement uses TRBV7-7 and TRBJ2-7; 9 bases are shared with TRBD1. Germline lookup yields CDR1 SSHAT and CDR2 FNYEAQ (reference sequence). V lost 5 bases and J lost 8; bases outside the gene matches: 10. CDR3 size: 14 residues. The CDR3 nucleotides read TGTGCCAGCAGCCCGGGGACAGGGTCCGTCCAGCAGTACTTC. It yields the protein CASSPGTGSVQQYF.

In its sample, this clonotype was seen many times. The rearrangement links TRBV7-3 to TRBJ1-3; 7 positions agree with TRBD1. J was trimmed by 7 bases and V by 5 bases; bases with no gene match: 5. This CDR3 has 13 amino acids. CDR1 and CDR2 from the germline V gene are SGHTA and FQGTGA. The CDR3 coding sequence is TGTGCCAGCAGCCCCCGGGACAGTAACACCATATATTTT. Translation gives CASSPRDSNTIYF.

The chain carries TRBV30 and TRBJ1-1; D remains unclear. CDR3 length equals 13 residues. Looked up from germline, CDR1 is GTSNPN and CDR2 is SVGIG (reference sequence). Trimming took 5 bases from V and 1 from J, leaving 11 bases between them. Written as DNA, the CDR3 is TGTGCCTGGGGATCATTTGCGAACACTGAAGCTTTCTTT. Residues: CAWGSFANTEAFF.

This clonotype was detected many times. Here the CDR3 DNA reads TGTGCCAGCAGCTTGGGCGGTCTCGACAAGAACACTGAAGCTTTCTTT. Protein product: CASSLGGLDKNTEAFF. J is TRBJ1-1 and V is TRBV5-6, with D unclear. The CDR3 has 16 residues. V lost 0 bases and J 1 base, leaving 13 bases between the germline ends. Germline V CDR1 and CDR2: SGHDT, YYEEEE. Full variable domain (rest looked up from reference TRBV5-6 and TRBJ1-1): DAGVTQSPTHLIKTRGQQVTLRCSPKSGHDTVSWYQQALGQGPQFIFQYYEEEERQRGNFPDRFSGHQFPNYSSELNVNALLLGDSALYLCASSLGGLDKNTEAFFGQGTRLTVV.

Many counts were recorded for this clonotype. The V and J genes are TRBV6-1 and TRBJ2-3; 8 bases agree with TRBD1. Trimming took 7 bases from V and 4 from J; bases not matched to a gene: 7. Per the germline V gene, CDR1 is MNHNS and CDR2 is SASEGT. The length of the CDR3 is 14 residues. The CDR3 sequence: CASIWQGAADTQYF. CDR3 nucleotides: TGTGCCAGCATCTGGCAGGGGGCTGCAGATACGCAGTATTTT.